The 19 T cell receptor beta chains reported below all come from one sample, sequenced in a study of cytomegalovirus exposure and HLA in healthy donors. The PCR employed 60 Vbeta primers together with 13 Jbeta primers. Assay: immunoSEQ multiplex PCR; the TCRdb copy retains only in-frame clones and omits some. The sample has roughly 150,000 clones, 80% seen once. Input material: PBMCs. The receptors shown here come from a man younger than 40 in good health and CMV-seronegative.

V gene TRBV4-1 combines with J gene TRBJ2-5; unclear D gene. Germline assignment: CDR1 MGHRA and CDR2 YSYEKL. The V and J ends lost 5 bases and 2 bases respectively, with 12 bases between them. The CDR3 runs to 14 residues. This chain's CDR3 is CASSVLSRQETQYF. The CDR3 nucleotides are TGCGCCAGCAGCGTACTATCGAGGCAAGAGACCCAGTACTTC.

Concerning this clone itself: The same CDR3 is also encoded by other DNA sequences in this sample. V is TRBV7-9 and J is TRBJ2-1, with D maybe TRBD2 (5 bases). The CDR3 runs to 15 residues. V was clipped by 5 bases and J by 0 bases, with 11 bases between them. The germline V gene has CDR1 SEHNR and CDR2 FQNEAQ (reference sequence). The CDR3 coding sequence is TGTGCCAGCAGCCCCCGGGGTAGCTCCTACAATGAGCAGTTCTTC. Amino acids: CASSPRGSSYNEQFF.

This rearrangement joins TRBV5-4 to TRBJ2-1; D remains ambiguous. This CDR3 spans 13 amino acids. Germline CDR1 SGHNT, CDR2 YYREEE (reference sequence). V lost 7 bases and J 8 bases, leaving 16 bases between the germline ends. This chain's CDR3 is CASGNNFGDEQFF. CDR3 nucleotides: TGTGCCAGCGGAAACAACTTCGGAGATGAGCAGTTCTTC.

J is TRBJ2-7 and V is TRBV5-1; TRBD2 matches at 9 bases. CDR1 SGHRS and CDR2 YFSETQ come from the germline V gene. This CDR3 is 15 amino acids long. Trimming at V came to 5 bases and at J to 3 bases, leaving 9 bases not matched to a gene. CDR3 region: CASRGGSGSRYEQYF. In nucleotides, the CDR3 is TGCGCCAGCAGGGGGGGTAGCGGGAGTCGCTACGAGCAGTACTTC.

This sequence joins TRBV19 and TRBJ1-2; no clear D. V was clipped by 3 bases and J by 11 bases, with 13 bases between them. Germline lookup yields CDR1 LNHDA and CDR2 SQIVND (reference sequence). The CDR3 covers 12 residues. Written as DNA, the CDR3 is TGTGCCAGTAGTATGAACGGCCCGGGGTACACCTTC. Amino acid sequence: CASSMNGPGYTF.

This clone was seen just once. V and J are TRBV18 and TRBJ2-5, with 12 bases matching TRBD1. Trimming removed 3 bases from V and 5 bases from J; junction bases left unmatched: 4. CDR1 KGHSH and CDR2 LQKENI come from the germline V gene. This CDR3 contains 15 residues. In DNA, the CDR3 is TGTGCCAGCTCACCCGGGACAGGGGGCGTCGAGACCCAGTACTTC. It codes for CASSPGTGGVETQYF.

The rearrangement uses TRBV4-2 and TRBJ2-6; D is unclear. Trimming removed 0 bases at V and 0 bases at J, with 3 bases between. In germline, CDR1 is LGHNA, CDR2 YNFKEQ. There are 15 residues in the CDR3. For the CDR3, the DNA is TGTGCCAGCAGCCAAGACAGCTCTGGGGCCAACGTCCTGACTTTC. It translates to CASSQDSSGANVLTF.

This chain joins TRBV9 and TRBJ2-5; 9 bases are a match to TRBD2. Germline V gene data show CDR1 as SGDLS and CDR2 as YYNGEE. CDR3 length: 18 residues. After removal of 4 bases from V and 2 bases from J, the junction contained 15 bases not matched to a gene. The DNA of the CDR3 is TGTGCCAGCAGCCCCCGTAATAGCGGGAGATTCGGGCAAGAGACCCAGTACTTC. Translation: CASSPRNSGRFGQETQYF.

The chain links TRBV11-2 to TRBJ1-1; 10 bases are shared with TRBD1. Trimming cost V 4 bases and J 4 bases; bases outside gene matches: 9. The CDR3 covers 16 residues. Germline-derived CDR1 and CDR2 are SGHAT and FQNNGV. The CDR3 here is CASSSHRDRGGTEAFF. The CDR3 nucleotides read TGTGCCAGCAGCTCCCACCGGGACAGGGGCGGCACTGAAGCTTTCTTT.

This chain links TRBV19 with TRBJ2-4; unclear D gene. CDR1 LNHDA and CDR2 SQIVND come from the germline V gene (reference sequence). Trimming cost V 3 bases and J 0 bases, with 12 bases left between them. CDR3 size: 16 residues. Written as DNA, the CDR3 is TGTGCCAGTAGTATTGCCGGAGTCTTAGCCAAAAACATTCAGTACTTC. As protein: CASSIAGVLAKNIQYF.

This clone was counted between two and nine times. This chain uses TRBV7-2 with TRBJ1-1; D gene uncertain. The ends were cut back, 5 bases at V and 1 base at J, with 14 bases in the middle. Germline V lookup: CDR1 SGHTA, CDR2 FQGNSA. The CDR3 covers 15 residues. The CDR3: CASSAYGVENTEAFF. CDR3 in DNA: TGTGCCAGCAGCGCTTACGGGGTTGAGAACACTGAAGCTTTCTTT.

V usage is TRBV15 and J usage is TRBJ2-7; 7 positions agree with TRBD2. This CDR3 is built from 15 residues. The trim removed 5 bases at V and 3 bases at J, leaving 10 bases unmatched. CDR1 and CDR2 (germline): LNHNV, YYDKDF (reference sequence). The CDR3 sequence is CATSESLADVYEQYF. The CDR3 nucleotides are TGTGCCACCAGCGAGAGCCTAGCGGATGTCTACGAGCAGTACTTC. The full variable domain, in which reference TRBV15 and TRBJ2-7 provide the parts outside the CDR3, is DAMVIQNPRYQVTQFGKPVTLSCSQTLNHNVMYWYQQKSSQAPKLLFHYYDKDFNNEADTPDNFQSRRPNTSFCFLDIRSPGLGDTAMYLCATSESLADVYEQYFGPGTRLTVT.

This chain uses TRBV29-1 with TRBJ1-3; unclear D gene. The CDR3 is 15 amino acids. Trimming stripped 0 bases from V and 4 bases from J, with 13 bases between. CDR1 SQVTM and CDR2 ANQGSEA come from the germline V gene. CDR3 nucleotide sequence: TGCAGCGTTGAAGATCGCGGCAGAGCGGGAAACACCATATATTTT. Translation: CSVEDRGRAGNTIYF.

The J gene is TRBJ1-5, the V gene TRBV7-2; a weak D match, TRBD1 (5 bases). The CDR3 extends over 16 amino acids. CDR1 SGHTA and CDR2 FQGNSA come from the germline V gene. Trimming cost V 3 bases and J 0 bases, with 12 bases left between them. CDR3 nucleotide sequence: TGTGCCAGCAGCTTTTCCGGGACTGCTAGCAATCAGCCCCAGCATTTT. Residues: CASSFSGTASNQPQHF.

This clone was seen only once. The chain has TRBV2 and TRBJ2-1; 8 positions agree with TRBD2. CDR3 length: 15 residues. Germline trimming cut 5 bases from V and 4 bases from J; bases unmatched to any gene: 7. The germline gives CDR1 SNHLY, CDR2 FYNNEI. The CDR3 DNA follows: TGTGCCAGCAGTTTCAGCGGGAGAGCATACAATGAGCAGTTCTTC. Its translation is CASSFSGRAYNEQFF.

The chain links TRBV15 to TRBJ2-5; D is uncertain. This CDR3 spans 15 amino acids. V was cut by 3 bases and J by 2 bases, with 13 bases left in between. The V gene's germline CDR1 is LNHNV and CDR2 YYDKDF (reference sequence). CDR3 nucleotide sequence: TGTGCCACCAGCAGGGGTACGGCGGTACAAGAGACCCAGTACTTC. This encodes CATSRGTAVQETQYF.

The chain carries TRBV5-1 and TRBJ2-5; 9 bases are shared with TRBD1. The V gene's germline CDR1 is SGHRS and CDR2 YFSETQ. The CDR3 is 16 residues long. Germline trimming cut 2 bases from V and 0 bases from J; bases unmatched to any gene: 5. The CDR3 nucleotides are TGCGCCAGCAGCTTCTCAGGACAGGGGTACCAAGAGACCCAGTACTTC. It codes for CASSFSGQGYQETQYF. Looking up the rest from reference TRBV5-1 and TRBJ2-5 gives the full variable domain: KAGVTQTPRYLIKTRGQQVTLSCSPISGHRSVSWYQQTPGQGLQFLFEYFSETQRNKGNFPGRFSGRQFSNSRSEMNVSTLELGDSALYLCASSFSGQGYQETQYFGPGTRLLVL.

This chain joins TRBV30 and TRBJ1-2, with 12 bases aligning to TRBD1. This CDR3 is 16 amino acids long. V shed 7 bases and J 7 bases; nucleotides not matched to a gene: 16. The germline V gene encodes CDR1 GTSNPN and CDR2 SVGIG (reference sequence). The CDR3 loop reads CAYQGQGAAEKLGYTF. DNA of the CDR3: TGTGCCTATCAGGGACAGGGGGCGGCCGAGAAGCTTGGCTACACCTTC.

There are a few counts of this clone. The CDR3 protein is CASSFGTGELFF. The CDR3, as DNA: TGTGCCAGCAGTTTCGGTACCGGGGAGCTGTTTTTT. The chain employs TRBV28 and TRBJ2-2; D ambiguous. The CDR3 runs to 12 residues. With 3 bases removed from V and 5 bases from J, the gap between germline ends came to 4 bases. Germline CDR1 MDHEN, CDR2 SYDVKM.